This T cell receptor (beta chain) came from a study of blood T cells in healthy people across ages (dated by TCRdb to between 2014 and 2016). Broadly, across the study: Template switching captured roughly one uniquely barcoded TCR beta cDNA molecule per two T cells in model experiments. Four age groups were formed from the donors: young (average approximately 17 years), middle-aged (roughly 38), aged (about 62) and long-lived (approximately 78). To avoid experimental bias, donors of different ages were distributed randomly across sequencing lanes. Two additional independent replicas of 1 million unique cDNA reads from the same blood draw were analyzed for two donors (one aged 18 to 29 and one aged 80 or older). To track age-related changes in TCR beta repertoire diversity, the study relied on deep sequencing normalized with unique cDNA molecular identifiers.

Library method: 5' RACE. The instrument was an Illumina HiSeq 2500. A second PCR of 7 to 11 cycles was performed with a sample-barcoded 5' primer and a J-beta primer mix. A template-switch 5' adaptor carrying 12 random nucleotides introduced a unique molecular identifier onto each TCR beta cDNA molecule. Each sample yielded at least 3 million CDR3-containing paired-end reads. All of the RNA was converted into first-strand cDNA using the Mint cDNA synthesis kit, with a TRBC-specific oligonucleotide serving as the primer. Following uracil-DNA glycosylase treatment, all cDNA underwent a first 18-cycle PCR with the universal primers M1SS and BC2_uni_R. In the original analysis: For normalization, 1 million high-quality reads, each with a distinct molecular identifier, were randomly selected from each sample. Instead of being binned into consensus sequences, reads with shared molecular identifiers were discarded. CDR3 identification, clonotype clustering and error correction used MiTCR with a Q25 quality threshold and the strictest error-elimination algorithm. A nonparametric unseen species model with Euler transformation was used to estimate a lower bound on total TCR beta diversity. TCRdb handled the public reads itself, with Q25 trimming in fastp and clone calling in MiXCR, and kept productive beta chains. Each entry merges the rows of one CDR3 protein and shows their most common DNA and genes. In this record, the V and J calls reflect TCRdb's handling and not the investigators' own analysis. The table for this sample lists about 290,000 distinct CDR3 sequences; around 29% of them were counted only once. The leading ten clones occupy 29% of the sample.

Broader findings and caveats from the paper: A strong correlation was found between observed TCR beta diversity and the percentage of naive T cells measured by flow cytometry. As age increased, observed TCR beta diversity per million T cells dropped in a roughly linear way, and a significant reduction was already evident by age 40. Compared with the aged group, the long-lived group had more naive CD4+ T cells, fewer expanded clones and increased TCR diversity, a pattern suggesting age selection. Because the CMV infection status of the donors was unknown, age-related changes in expanded clonotypes may potentially have been confounded. Conclusive comparison of naive and antigen-experienced compartments was prevented by the profiling of bulk unsorted PBMCs. Estimates of total diversity based on one million sequenced T cells were regarded as lower bounds and as underestimates.

The donors were 40 or so Caucasian individuals from Russia, aged roughly 6 to 100 years, who were systemically healthy. Each donor gave roughly 9 milliliters of peripheral blood, drawn into EDTA-treated Vacutainer tubes. Ficoll-Paque density-gradient centrifugation was used to isolate PBMCs, with at least 6.5 million per sample. Trizol reagent was used to extract total RNA from PBMCs, with at least 6 micrograms per sample. For every donor, flow cytometry on a PBMC aliquot measured the percentage of naive CD45RAhigh/CD27high T cells. Including the terminal cysteine and phenylalanine, the CDR3 comprises 14 residues. Of the read, only the CDR3 DNA is kept; its 42 bases are in frame from base 1. The germline V and J ends show losses of 7 bases and 9 bases respectively, and no gene match explains 12 bases of the junction. The germline V gene gives CDR1 as ENHRY and CDR2 as SYGVKD. This clonotype was seen a handful of times. The clone's antigen remains unknown. No base-level quality is on record; no much larger clone is a single base apart.

This receptor chain uses TRBV10-3 and TRBJ2-1; TRBD2 matches 7 bases in the middle. The sequence was obtained from a woman in her 70s in good health. The specimen was blood. The CDR3 here reads CAITPEGGPGEQFF. DNA sequence: TGTGCCATCACCCCCGAGGGAGGGCCTGGTGAGCAGTTCTTC.